The 32 T cell receptor beta chains presented below share a single source sample, sequenced in a study of blood T cell repertoires in COVID-19. The assay was immunoSEQ multiplex PCR, and TCRdb's table has in-frame clones only and misses some. The data show about 88,000 clones, about 90% seen once. Sequencing input: peripheral blood. The origin of the receptors is a man between 18 and 29 years old with COVID-19, enrolled during active disease.

V is TRBV7-9 and J is TRBJ2-4; D is unclear. Germline CDR1 and CDR2: SEHNR and FQNEAQ (reference sequence). The CDR3 runs to 17 residues. Trimming pared 5 bases from V and 8 bases from J, leaving 25 bases between. CDR3 sequence reads: CASSPGRMERPRDIQYF. The CDR3 region has the DNA TGTGCCAGCAGCCCCGGAAGAATGGAGCGCCCCAGAGACATTCAGTACTTC.

The gene calls are TRBV5-6 and TRBJ1-2, with D perhaps TRBD1 (6 bases). This CDR3 is built from 13 residues. The V gene lost 2 bases and the J gene lost 4 bases, with 9 bases spanning the gap. Germline-derived CDR1 and CDR2 are SGHDT and YYEEEE. The CDR3 DNA reads TGTGCCAGCAGCTTACAGGGTTCCTATGGCTACACCTTC. Protein product: CASSLQGSYGYTF.

This sequence joins TRBV15 and TRBJ2-7; 8 bases fit TRBD2. The CDR3 extends over 18 amino acids. Germline lookup yields CDR1 LNHNV and CDR2 YYDKDF (reference sequence). The trim removed 0 bases at V and 2 bases at J, leaving 12 bases unmatched. CDR3 in DNA: TGTGCCACCAGCAGAGATCCCACCGGGACTAGGGGCACCTACGAGCAGTACTTC. Residues: CATSRDPTGTRGTYEQYF.

This chain uses TRBV7-2 with TRBJ2-1; D might be TRBD2 (6 bases). The germline gives CDR1 SGHTA, CDR2 FQGNSA. The CDR3 runs to 13 residues. Trimming pared 5 bases from V and 8 bases from J, leaving 13 bases between. The CDR3 bases are TGTGCCAGCAGCCCCAGACTAGGCGATGAGCAGTTCTTC. Its translation: CASSPRLGDEQFF.

The chain recombines TRBV15 with TRBJ2-7; the D is unclear. CDR3 length: 16 amino acids. Germline V gene data show CDR1 as LNHNV and CDR2 as YYDKDF (reference sequence). Trimming pared 1 base from V and 0 bases from J, leaving 13 bases between. The CDR3 sequence: CATSRVYIGSSYEQYF. CDR3 nucleotide sequence: TGTGCCACCAGCAGAGTCTACATCGGGTCCTCCTACGAGCAGTACTTC.

This chain's CDR3 is CASSQRTGAYEQYF. In DNA, the CDR3 is TGCGCCAGCAGCCAACGGACAGGGGCCTACGAGCAGTACTTC. The chain combines TRBV4-3 with TRBJ2-7, with 9 bases that match TRBD1. V gave up 2 bases and J gave up 2 bases; unmatched junction bases: 1. CDR1 is LGHNA and CDR2 is YSLEER in the germline V gene. The CDR3 extends over 14 amino acids.

V gene TRBV4-3 combines with J gene TRBJ1-2; 7 nucleotides match TRBD1. Germline assignment: CDR1 LGHNA and CDR2 YSLEER. The CDR3 covers 17 residues. V lost 0 bases, J lost 2 bases, and 9 bases stayed unmatched. The CDR3 loop is CASSQDPLLTGNYGYTF. CDR3 nucleotide sequence: TGCGCCAGCAGCCAAGATCCCCTCCTGACAGGGAACTATGGCTACACCTTC.

CDR3 in amino acids: CASSCRLRAKNIQYF. The CDR3 DNA reads as TGTGCCAGCAGCTGTCGCCTGAGGGCCAAAAACATTCAGTACTTC. V and J are TRBV21-1 and TRBJ2-4; the DNA was not compared with TRBD2, the D call given in the table. TRBV21-1 is shown as a pseudogene. The CDR3 consists of 15 residues.

The table lists this clone with a count of one. The rearrangement uses TRBV9 and TRBJ1-2, with D possibly TRBD1 on 6 matching bases. The V and J ends lost 3 bases and 8 bases respectively, with 11 bases between them. The CDR3 is made up of 12 amino acids. The V gene's germline CDR1 is SGDLS and CDR2 YYNGEE. CDR3 bases: TGTGCCAGCAGCGCCACAGGGTCCGGCTACACCTTC. It codes for CASSATGSGYTF.

The chain uses TRBV5-4 and TRBJ2-1, with a possible D match to TRBD2 (5 bases). The V end lost 5 bases, the J end lost 3 bases, and 9 bases lay between the germline ends. The CDR3 length is 13 residues. Germline V lookup: CDR1 SGHNT, CDR2 YYREEE (reference sequence). The DNA of the CDR3 is TGTGCCAGCAGATCCGGGAACTACAATGAGCAGTTCTTC. Translated, it gives CASRSGNYNEQFF.

V gene TRBV24-1 combines with J gene TRBJ2-7, with D possibly being TRBD1 (7 bases). The germline V gene encodes CDR1 KGHDR and CDR2 SFDVKD. V was pared by 4 bases and J by 1 base, with 16 bases between. The CDR3 runs 16 residues. The CDR3 spells CATSDPGQGGSYEQYF. Here the CDR3 DNA reads TGTGCCACCAGTGACCCCGGTCAGGGGGGTTCCTACGAGCAGTACTTC.

The DNA of the CDR3 is TGTGCCAGCAGCGTAGGGGGACAGGGGAATCAGCCCCAGCATTTT. It encodes CASSVGGQGNQPQHF. The chain recombines TRBV9 with TRBJ1-5, with 10 positions matching TRBD1. V dropped 0 bases and J dropped 4; count of bases not matched to a gene: 1. The length of the CDR3 is 15 residues. From germline, CDR1 is SGDLS and CDR2 YYNGEE.

The chain couples TRBV15 to TRBJ2-7; 10 bases align to TRBD2. Germline V gene data show CDR1 as LNHNV and CDR2 as YYDKDF (reference sequence). The trim removed 0 bases at V and 7 bases at J, leaving 15 bases unmatched. This CDR3 comprises 18 residues. CDR3 protein: CATSRDLAGEMVVREQYF. As DNA, the CDR3 is TGTGCCACCAGCAGAGATCTAGCGGGAGAAATGGTGGTGCGGGAGCAGTACTTC. Using reference TRBV15 and TRBJ2-7 for the parts outside the CDR3, the full variable domain is DAMVIQNPRYQVTQFGKPVTLSCSQTLNHNVMYWYQQKSSQAPKLLFHYYDKDFNNEADTPDNFQSRRPNTSFCFLDIRSPGLGDTAMYLCATSRDLAGEMVVREQYFGPGTRLTVT.

The chain recombines TRBV11-3 with TRBJ2-7; 8 bases map to TRBD1. CDR1 and CDR2 from the germline V gene are SGHNT and YENEEA. The V gene end was trimmed by 4 bases and the J gene end by 0 bases; junction bases not matched to a gene: 5. The CDR3 spans 15 residues. CDR3 in amino acids: CASSYGQGSSYEQYF. CDR3 DNA sequence: TGTGCCAGCAGCTACGGACAGGGAAGCTCCTACGAGCAGTACTTC.

This chain joins TRBV6-2 or TRBV6-3 and TRBJ2-6, with D possibly being TRBD2 (6 bases). Germline values: CDR1 MNHEY, CDR2 SVGEGT. V was trimmed by 0 bases and J by 4 bases, leaving 16 bases between them. This CDR3 comprises 18 residues. CDR3 sequence (DNA): TGTGCCAGCAGTTACTCATGGCGGGACGGGACCGGGGCCAACGTCCTGACTTTC. It codes for CASSYSWRDGTGANVLTF.

For the CDR3, the DNA is TGTGCCAGTGCGTCGGACTATCTACCGAAAACGGCCCAGTACTTC. It encodes CASASDYLPKTAQYF. This rearrangement joins TRBV6-5 to TRBJ2-5; tentative D call: TRBD2 (6 bases). This CDR3 comprises 15 residues. Trimming took off 9 bases at V and 9 bases at J, with 26 bases between the two ends. The germline V gene encodes CDR1 MNHEY and CDR2 SVGAGI.

The V call is TRBV4-3, the J call TRBJ2-1; a weak D match, TRBD1 (6 bases). This CDR3 is 15 amino acids long. Germline-derived CDR1 and CDR2 are LGHNA and YSLEER. The V gene lost 0 bases and the J gene lost 5 bases, with 11 bases spanning the gap. The CDR3 bases are TGCGCCAGCAGCCAAGATGGGGGACACAACAATGAGCAGTTCTTC. Protein: CASSQDGGHNNEQFF.

The CDR3 DNA reads TGTGCCAGTAGTTTTGGACAGTTCCTGGGCGCTTTCTTT. Its translation: CASSFGQFLGAFF. This chain joins TRBV19 and TRBJ1-1; possibly TRBD1 for D (6 bases). The CDR3 runs 13 residues. V lost 5 bases and J lost 11, with 18 bases in between. Germline V gene lookup returns CDR1 LNHDA and CDR2 SQIVND (reference sequence).

A single count supports this clone. V is TRBV21-1 and J is TRBJ1-5; the tabulated D call, TRBD1, remains unverified against the DNA. TRBV21-1 is a known pseudogene. The CDR3 totals 19 residues. Here the CDR3 DNA reads TGTGCCAGCAGCAAAGAAGAAAAGGACAGGACGTGTGGCAATCAGCCCCAGCATTTT. It translates to CASSKEEKDRTCGNQPQHF.

This chain links TRBV7-9 with TRBJ2-7; D might be TRBD2 (5 bases). V was shortened by 6 bases and J by 6 bases, with 18 bases between the two germline ends. The CDR3 extends over 14 amino acids. The germline V gene encodes CDR1 SEHNR and CDR2 FQNEAQ (reference sequence). In DNA, the CDR3 is TGTGCCAGCAGTCCCGGCGGAGGTCGAGGCGAGCAGTACTTC. Translation gives CASSPGGGRGEQYF.

This clone has a count of ten or more. The same CDR3 is also encoded by other DNA sequences in this sample. The chain employs TRBV6-5 and TRBJ2-7, with a possible D match to TRBD1 (7 bases). V lost 6 bases to trimming and J lost 2 bases, with 17 bases between them. The CDR3 extends over 15 amino acids. Germline V gene sequence: CDR1 MNHEY, CDR2 SVGAGI. The CDR3 is CASSYRGQGAYEQYF. DNA of the CDR3: TGTGCCAGCAGCTATCGGGGGCAGGGGGCCTACGAGCAGTACTTC.

This chain links TRBV7-8 with TRBJ1-1; 7 bases map to TRBD1. J gave up 1 base and V 5 bases, and 7 bases lay outside the gene matches. Germline loops: CDR1 SGHVS, CDR2 FQNEAQ. There are 15 residues in the CDR3. Here the CDR3 reads CASSDPGQTNTEAFF. CDR3 nucleotides: TGTGCCAGCAGCGATCCGGGACAGACGAACACTGAAGCTTTCTTT.

This chain connects TRBV7-2 to TRBJ2-2; TRBD2 agrees at 10 bases. Trimming removed 3 bases from V and 5 bases from J; junction bases left unmatched: 9. The CDR3 runs 17 residues. CDR1 SGHTA and CDR2 FQGNSA come from the germline V gene. In nucleotides, the CDR3 is TGTGCCAGCAGCTTCCCGGCTAGCGGGAGTTTTACCGGGGAGCTGTTTTTT. Translated: CASSFPASGSFTGELFF.

This clone has only one observation. The genes are TRBV7-3 and TRBJ2-3; D remains ambiguous. The CDR3 spans 15 residues. Deletions cut 4 bases from V and 0 bases from J, with 11 bases between. Germline V gene sequence: CDR1 SGHTA, CDR2 FQGTGA. CDR3 residues: CASSSTGFSTDTQYF. The DNA for the CDR3 is TGTGCCAGCAGCTCCACGGGTTTCAGCACAGATACGCAGTATTTT. The full variable domain, rest sourced from reference TRBV7-3 and TRBJ2-3, is GAGVSQTPSNKVTEKGKYVELRCDPISGHTALYWYRQSLGQGPEFLIYFQGTGAADDSGLPNDRFFAVRPEGSVSTLKIQRTERGDSAVYLCASSSTGFSTDTQYFGPGTRLTVL.

V usage is TRBV28 and J usage is TRBJ1-1; D is undetermined. This CDR3 has 16 residues. CDR1 MDHEN and CDR2 SYDVKM come from the germline V gene. V shed 1 base and J shed 0 bases, with 12 bases lying between them. For the CDR3, the DNA is TGTGCCAGCAGTTTATCTCCAGGTAACATGAACACTGAAGCTTTCTTT. Its translation is CASSLSPGNMNTEAFF. The full variable domain, rest sourced from reference TRBV28 and TRBJ1-1, is DVKVTQSSRYLVKRTGEKVFLECVQDMDHENMFWYRQDPGLGLRLIYFSYDVKMKEKGDIPEGYSVSREKKERFSLILESASTNQTSMYLCASSLSPGNMNTEAFFGQGTRLTVV.

The rearrangement joins TRBV5-4 to TRBJ1-2; D is unclear. V lost 3 bases, J lost 3 bases, and 15 bases lay in between. CDR1 and CDR2 from the germline V gene are SGHNT and YYREEE (reference sequence). The CDR3 has 15 residues. CDR3 residues: CASSSRRAGDYGYTF. CDR3 nucleotides: TGTGCCAGCAGCTCGCGGCGGGCTGGAGACTATGGCTACACCTTC.

V usage is TRBV4-3 and J usage is TRBJ2-5, with 11 bases fitting TRBD1. Germline CDR1 and CDR2: LGHNA and YSLEER. After removal of 3 bases from V and 4 bases from J, the junction contained 7 bases not matched to a gene. The CDR3 is 16 residues long. CDR3 amino acids: CASSQGGQGEGETQYF. DNA for the CDR3: TGCGCCAGCAGCCAGGGGGGACAGGGGGAGGGAGAGACCCAGTACTTC.

The chain employs TRBV7-6 and TRBJ1-1; 11 bases are a match to TRBD1. Unmatched junction bases numbered 3, after V lost 3 bases and J lost 3 bases. The CDR3 totals 15 residues. The germline CDR1 and CDR2 sequences are SGHVS and FNYEAQ. The CDR3 spells CASSFGTGGDTEAFF. In DNA, the CDR3 is TGTGCCAGCAGCTTTGGGACAGGGGGGGACACTGAAGCTTTCTTT.

The CDR3: CAISEFGAQETQYF. The CDR3 DNA reads TGTGCCATCAGTGAGTTTGGGGCGCAAGAGACCCAGTACTTC. This chain uses TRBV10-3 with TRBJ2-5; possible D gene TRBD1, 5 bases. V lost 1 base, J lost 2 bases, and 8 bases lay in between. CDR1 is ENHRY, CDR2 SYGVKD, per germline. This CDR3 has 14 amino acids.

This chain links TRBV4-1 with TRBJ2-1; D is perhaps TRBD2 (5 bases). The CDR3 has 16 residues. Between the trimmed V and J ends, which lost 2 bases and 3 bases, there was a span of 14 bases. Germline V gene data show CDR1 as MGHRA and CDR2 as YSYEKL. CDR3 loop: CASSQNPSGSYNEQFF. In DNA form, the CDR3 reads TGCGCCAGCAGCCAAAATCCGAGCGGAAGCTACAATGAGCAGTTCTTC.

V and J are TRBV19 and TRBJ2-7; weak D call: TRBD1 (6 bases). CDR1 and CDR2 (germline): LNHDA, SQIVND (reference sequence). Trimming removed 3 bases from V and 7 bases from J, with 16 bases in between. The CDR3 has 14 residues. The CDR3 coding sequence is TGTGCCAGTAGTATCGATACTTTCAGGGGTGAGCAGTACTTC. Its translation is CASSIDTFRGEQYF. The whole variable domain, filled in from reference TRBV19 and TRBJ2-7, reads DGGITQSPKYLFRKEGQNVTLSCEQNLNHDAMYWYRQDPGQGLRLIYYSQIVNDFQKGDIAEGYSVSREKKESFPLTVTSAQKNPTAFYLCASSIDTFRGEQYFGPGTRLTVT.

This chain uses TRBV3-1 (or the pseudogene TRBV3-2) with TRBJ2-2, with D maybe TRBD1 (5 bases). Per germline, CDR1 LGHDT and CDR2 YNNKEL (reference sequence). Trimming took 0 bases from V and 6 from J, leaving 11 bases between them. The CDR3 extends over 15 amino acids. This CDR3 is CASSQEGKGPGELFF. The CDR3 DNA reads as TGTGCCAGCAGCCAAGAGGGGAAGGGGCCCGGGGAGCTGTTTTTT.